This entry lists 32 T cell receptor beta chains sequenced from one sample in a study of T cells after yellow fever vaccination. TCRdb re-analysed the 5' RACE reads in MiXCR, keeping a single row per CDR3 protein. The data contain about 230,000 distinct CDR3 sequences, about 7% of them seen just once; the ten biggest clones take up more than 1%. This sample comprised CD4+ T cells sorted from PBMCs, obtained on the day of the yellow fever booster vaccination. Receptors originate from a man in his thirties or forties who received the YFV17D yellow fever vaccine.

This clonotype was found a few times. This chain joins TRBV20-1 and TRBJ2-5, with 14 bases that match TRBD2. There are 15 residues in the CDR3. Germline assignment: CDR1 DFQATT and CDR2 SNEGSKA (reference sequence). Trimming took 6 bases from V and 7 from J; bases not matched to a gene: 10. The CDR3 nucleotides are TGCAGTGCAACCCCCGGGACTAGCGGGAGAGTGACCCAGTACTTC. Its protein product is CSATPGTSGRVTQYF.

This clonotype has at least ten counts. V usage is TRBV12-3 or TRBV12-4 and J usage is TRBJ2-7; 8 nucleotides match TRBD1. CDR3 size: 14 residues. The junction had 3 bases not matched to a gene; V was cut back by 5 bases and J by 0 bases. The chain's CDR3 is CASSRQGSSYEQYF. DNA of the CDR3: TGTGCCAGCAGTAGACAGGGGAGCTCCTACGAGCAGTACTTC.

This clonotype was counted between two and nine times. The chain combines TRBV9 with TRBJ2-2; 15 positions agree with TRBD2. The CDR3 has 18 amino acids. Losses at the gene ends were 3 bases for V and 6 bases for J; bases not matched to a gene: 9. The germline CDR1 and CDR2 sequences are SGDLS and YYNGEE. The CDR3 coding sequence is TGTGCCAGCAGCGCCCCCGGGACTAGCGGGGGGACAGCCGGGGAGCTGTTTTTT. Protein product: CASSAPGTSGGTAGELFF.

This chain joins TRBV20-1 and TRBJ2-7; 12 positions match TRBD2. Germline V gene lookup returns CDR1 DFQATT and CDR2 SNEGSKA (reference sequence). The V and J ends lost 2 bases and 4 bases, in that order; junction bases with no gene match: 3. The CDR3 loop spans 14 amino acids. CDR3 residues: CSARKTSGRYEQYF. Here the CDR3 DNA reads TGCAGTGCTAGAAAGACTAGCGGGAGATACGAGCAGTACTTC.

This clonotype has a count of ten or more. The V and J genes are TRBV18 and TRBJ2-7; 7 nucleotides match TRBD1. The V gene's germline CDR1 is KGHSH and CDR2 LQKENI. The CDR3 totals 13 residues. J lost 1 base, V lost 8 bases, and 5 bases had no gene match. The CDR3 reads CASSPGGSYEQYF. The CDR3 DNA reads as TGTGCCAGCAGCCCAGGGGGATCCTACGAGCAGTACTTC.

The chain recombines TRBV12-3 or TRBV12-4 with TRBJ2-7, with D possibly being TRBD2 (6 bases). Deletions cut 5 bases from V and 7 bases from J, with 15 bases between. The CDR3 loop spans 13 amino acids. CDR3 loop: CASSQGPGGEQYF. In nucleotides, the CDR3 is TGTGCCAGCAGTCAGGGACCCGGAGGGGAGCAGTACTTC.

This clonotype was seen more than once but under ten times. This chain links TRBV18 with TRBJ2-7; TRBD1 aligns across 9 bases. V lost 4 bases to trimming and J lost 5 bases; unmatched junction nucleotides: 9. Germline V gene sequence: CDR1 KGHSH, CDR2 LQKENI. This CDR3 is 15 amino acids long. The CDR3 protein is CASSLRQGGEDEQYF. The CDR3 region has the DNA TGTGCCAGCTCACTTCGACAGGGGGGGGAGGACGAGCAGTACTTC.

This chain connects TRBV14 to TRBJ2-7; 16 bases fit TRBD2. Germline loops: CDR1 SGHDN, CDR2 FVKESK. This CDR3 is 17 amino acids long. V shed 4 bases and J 4 bases; nucleotides not matched to a gene: 7. CDR3 in DNA: TGTGCCAGCAGCCCAGGGACTAGCGGGAGGGCCAGGTACGAGCAGTACTTC. Amino acids: CASSPGTSGRARYEQYF.

This clonotype was found a few times. The rearrangement links TRBV28 to TRBJ2-7; TRBD1 matches at 10 bases. Germline loops: CDR1 MDHEN, CDR2 SYDVKM. The CDR3 runs to 13 residues. After removal of 6 bases from V and 1 base from J, the junction contained 0 bases not matched to a gene. As DNA, the CDR3 is TGTGCCAGCAGGGGACAGGGGTCCTACGAGCAGTACTTC. Translation: CASRGQGSYEQYF.

This clonotype was seen at least ten times. CDR3 sequence reads: CASSLRDSGTVNEQFF. CDR3 bases: TGTGCCAGCAGTTTGAGGGATAGCGGGACCGTCAATGAGCAGTTCTTC. The chain is built from TRBV12-3 or TRBV12-4 and TRBJ2-1; the match to TRBD2 covers 8 bases. The V segment lost 3 bases and the J segment 6 bases; nucleotides outside the gene matches: 10. This CDR3 has 16 amino acids.

This clonotype was seen repeatedly, ten times or more. V gene TRBV4-3 combines with J gene TRBJ2-3; 12 bases match TRBD2. The CDR3 spans 20 residues. V lost 0 bases and J lost 0; bases outside the gene matches: 10. CDR1 is LGHNA, CDR2 YSLEER, per germline. CDR3 bases: TGCGCCAGCAGCCAAGATATGGTAACTAGCGGGAGGACTAGCACAGATACGCAGTATTTT. Translating it yields CASSQDMVTSGRTSTDTQYF.

This clonotype showed up just a few times. V usage is TRBV5-1 and J usage is TRBJ2-1; D is possibly TRBD1 (6 bases). Looked up from germline, CDR1 is SGHRS and CDR2 is YFSETQ. This CDR3 has 13 amino acids. The V end was cut by 0 bases, the J end by 6 bases, with 7 bases between. The CDR3 DNA reads TGCGCCAGCAGCTTGGGACAGGTCAATGAGCAGTTCTTC. This sequence encodes CASSLGQVNEQFF.

This clonotype was observed a handful of times. The chain couples TRBV7-9 to TRBJ2-1; 7 nucleotides agree with TRBD2. The CDR3 sequence is 16 residues long. Germline V gives CDR1 SEHNR, CDR2 FQNEAQ (reference sequence). Trimming took 4 bases from V and 6 from J; bases not matched to a gene: 12. DNA of the CDR3: TGTGCCAGCAGCTCACGGAGTGGGAGGGGTATCAATGAGCAGTTCTTC. Protein: CASSSRSGRGINEQFF.

This clonotype has just a few counts. The chain has TRBV28 and TRBJ2-7, with D possibly being TRBD1 (5 bases). Trimming shortened V by 3 bases and J by 6 bases, and 21 bases separated the two germline ends. The CDR3 has 16 amino acids. CDR1 and CDR2 from the germline V gene are MDHEN and SYDVKM. CDR3 loop: CASSFQQQVSFREQYF. The CDR3 nucleotides are TGTGCCAGCAGTTTTCAACAACAGGTTAGCTTCCGCGAGCAGTACTTC. Full variable domain (rest looked up from reference TRBV28 and TRBJ2-7): DVKVTQSSRYLVKRTGEKVFLECVQDMDHENMFWYRQDPGLGLRLIYFSYDVKMKEKGDIPEGYSVSREKKERFSLILESASTNQTSMYLCASSFQQQVSFREQYFGPGTRLTVT.

This clonotype was detected a few times. The genes are TRBV2 and TRBJ2-3; 7 bases are a match to TRBD1. Losses at the gene ends were 6 bases for V and 4 bases for J; bases not matched to a gene: 4. Looked up from germline, CDR1 is SNHLY and CDR2 is FYNNEI. The CDR3 runs to 13 residues. CDR3 in amino acids: CASRDTGADTQYF. In DNA, the CDR3 is TGTGCCAGCAGAGATACAGGGGCAGATACGCAGTATTTT.

This clonotype was observed many times. This sequence joins TRBV11-2 and TRBJ2-7; D may be TRBD2 (7 bases). The CDR3 sequence is 18 residues long. Germline V gene sequence: CDR1 SGHAT, CDR2 FQNNGV. Between the trimmed V and J ends, which lost 4 bases and 3 bases, there was a span of 25 bases. The CDR3 spells CASSYKLRGGRANYEQYF. The CDR3 nucleotides are TGTGCCAGCAGCTACAAACTGAGGGGGGGTAGGGCTAACTACGAGCAGTACTTC.

This clonotype has only a few counts. A much more abundant neighbour one base away suggests this may be a read error. The chain carries TRBV11-2 and TRBJ2-1; TRBD2 agrees at 15 bases. The CDR3 is 19 residues long. CDR1 is SGHAT and CDR2 is FQNNGV in the germline V gene. Trimming took 5 bases from V and 7 from J; bases not matched to a gene: 15. The CDR3 bases are TGTGCCAGCAGCCGGCGTAGTAGGGGGACTAGCGGGAGGAAGAATGAGCAGTTCTTC. As protein: CASSRRSRGTSGRKNEQFF.

This clonotype appeared many times. The CDR3 sequence: CAWSLTDRYYEQYF. CDR3 coding DNA: TGTGCCTGGAGTCTCACCGACCGTTACTACGAGCAGTACTTC. The rearrangement links TRBV30 to TRBJ2-7; the D is unclear. CDR3 size: 14 residues. V was shortened by 2 bases and J by 3 bases, with 14 bases between the two germline ends. Germline CDR1 is GTSNPN and CDR2 is SVGIG (reference sequence).

This clonotype showed up just a few times. The chain couples TRBV11-2 to TRBJ2-1; the D gene could be TRBD1 or TRBD2 (6 bases each). The CDR3 has 17 amino acids. V lost 5 bases and J lost 4, with 21 bases in between. Germline CDR1 SGHAT, CDR2 FQNNGV. CDR3 sequence (DNA): TGTGCCAGCAGCCTCCTCGGCGGGCGCGGGACATACAATGAGCAGTTCTTC. Protein sequence: CASSLLGGRGTYNEQFF.

A few counts support this clonotype. V gene TRBV19 combines with J gene TRBJ2-1, with 7 bases lining up with TRBD2. Germline V CDR1 and CDR2: LNHDA, SQIVND (reference sequence). Losses at the gene ends were 3 bases for V and 6 bases for J; bases not matched to a gene: 11. The CDR3 spans 16 residues. The CDR3 here is CASSMGSGEGSNEQFF. The CDR3 DNA sequence: TGTGCCAGTAGTATGGGCAGCGGGGAGGGGTCCAATGAGCAGTTCTTC.

This clonotype was detected ten times or more. This chain links TRBV29-1 with TRBJ2-5; 10 bases line up with TRBD2. The V and J ends lost 5 bases and 2 bases, in that order; junction bases with no gene match: 8. CDR1 and CDR2 from the germline V gene are SQVTM and ANQGSEA. This CDR3 is built from 15 residues. The CDR3 is CSVLGLAATQETQYF. The DNA for the CDR3 is TGCAGCGTTTTAGGACTAGCGGCTACTCAAGAGACCCAGTACTTC.

The chain has TRBV7-2 and TRBJ2-3; TRBD2 might be the D (6 bases). V was pared by 7 bases and J by 4 bases, with 12 bases between. CDR1 and CDR2 (germline): SGHTA, FQGNSA. The length of the CDR3 is 13 residues. The CDR3 here is CASNPRRADTQYF. The CDR3 DNA sequence: TGTGCCAGCAACCCGCGGAGGGCAGATACGCAGTATTTT.

This clonotype was seen at least ten times. The chain combines TRBV7-2 with TRBJ2-3, with TRBD2 matching 14 bases. CDR1 and CDR2 from the germline V gene are SGHTA and FQGNSA. The length of the CDR3 is 16 residues. V lost 5 bases, J lost 4 bases, and 5 bases stayed unmatched. The CDR3 sequence is CASSGGLAGAADTQYF. CDR3 DNA sequence: TGTGCCAGCAGCGGGGGACTAGCGGGAGCGGCAGATACGCAGTATTTT.

The chain is built from TRBV7-9 and TRBJ2-3; 11 positions agree with TRBD2. The germline gives CDR1 SEHNR, CDR2 FQNEAQ (reference sequence). The CDR3 extends over 15 amino acids. J lost 3 bases, V lost 5 bases, and 4 bases had no gene match. The CDR3 nucleotides are TGTGCCAGCAGCCTGGGACTAGCGGAAACAGATACGCAGTATTTT. Translation: CASSLGLAETDTQYF. Looking up the rest from reference TRBV7-9 and TRBJ2-3 gives the full variable domain: DTGVSQNPRHKITKRGQNVTFRCDPISEHNRLYWYRQTLGQGPEFLTYFQNEAQLEKSRLLSDRFSAERPKGSFSTLEIQRTEQGDSAMYLCASSLGLAETDTQYFGPGTRLTVL.

Ten or more counts support this clonotype. This chain joins TRBV12-3 or TRBV12-4 and TRBJ2-3; no firm D call. Trimming removed 6 bases at V and 6 bases at J, with 10 bases between. The CDR3 runs to 12 residues. This CDR3 is CASSTGADTQYF. The CDR3 nucleotides read TGTGCCAGCAGCACCGGAGCTGATACGCAGTATTTT.

This clonotype was counted at least ten times. Here the CDR3 reads CSAISPGGGRTGELFF. CDR3 nucleotides: TGCAGTGCTATATCCCCCGGCGGCGGGAGAACCGGGGAGCTGTTTTTT. This chain links TRBV20-1 with TRBJ2-2; 7 bases agree with TRBD2. The ends lost 4 bases at V and 5 bases at J; junction bases unmatched: 13. The CDR3 is 16 residues long. Looked up from germline, CDR1 is DFQATT and CDR2 is SNEGSKA (reference sequence).

The chain couples TRBV23-1 to TRBJ2-4; D remains unclear. TRBV23-1 carries the ORF label, with uncertain function. This CDR3 is built from 15 residues. The V end lost 0 bases, the J end lost 12 bases, and 18 bases lay between the germline ends. For the CDR3, the DNA is TGCGCCAGCAGTCAATCCCGTGCAACCCGTCCAAGTCAGTACTTC. This encodes CASSQSRATRPSQYF.

This clonotype was counted at least ten times. V is TRBV6-2 or TRBV6-3 and J is TRBJ1-2; 7 bases are a match to TRBD1. CDR3 size: 14 residues. V shed 6 bases, J shed 4 bases, and the junction held 8 bases outside the gene matches. The germline gives CDR1 MNHEY, CDR2 SVGEGT. The CDR3 DNA reads as TGTGCCAGCAGACGACCCGGGACAGTCTATGGCTACACCTTC. It translates to CASRRPGTVYGYTF.

This clonotype appeared many times. This chain connects TRBV29-1 to TRBJ2-5; D remains ambiguous. V lost 3 bases to trimming and J lost 5 bases, with 16 bases between them. The CDR3 spans 14 residues. Germline CDR1 and CDR2: SQVTM and ANQGSEA. CDR3 sequence: CSVDASPVGETQYF. CDR3 DNA: TGCAGCGTTGATGCCTCTCCCGTCGGTGAGACCCAGTACTTC. Full variable domain (rest looked up from reference TRBV29-1 and TRBJ2-5): SAVISQKPSRDICQRGTSLTIQCQVDSQVTMMFWYRQQPGQSLTLIATANQGSEATYESGFVIDKFPISRPNLTFSTLTVSNMSPEDSSIYLCSVDASPVGETQYFGPGTRLLVL.

This clonotype has a handful of counts. The V gene is TRBV2, the J gene TRBJ1-2; 12 nucleotides match TRBD1. V trimming: 5 bases; J trimming: 7 bases; junction bases outside the gene matches: 8. Per the germline V gene, CDR1 is SNHLY and CDR2 is FYNNEI. The CDR3 spans 15 residues. CDR3 sequence reads: CASSQLGQGAAGYTF. The CDR3 DNA follows: TGTGCCAGCAGTCAGCTGGGACAGGGGGCTGCTGGCTACACCTTC.

The rearrangement links TRBV29-1 to TRBJ2-6; TRBD1 might be the D (5 bases). The CDR3 totals 16 residues. Germline CDR1 reads SQVTM; CDR2 reads ANQGSEA. Trimming stripped 6 bases from V and 1 base from J, with 16 bases between. DNA of the CDR3: TGCAGCGTCAGCAGGGTCCGTGGGTCTGGGGCCAACGTCCTGACTTTC. Its protein product is CSVSRVRGSGANVLTF. The full variable domain, completed using reference TRBV29-1 and TRBJ2-6, is SAVISQKPSRDICQRGTSLTIQCQVDSQVTMMFWYRQQPGQSLTLIATANQGSEATYESGFVIDKFPISRPNLTFSTLTVSNMSPEDSSIYLCSVSRVRGSGANVLTFGAGSRLTVL.

There are a few counts of this clonotype. The CDR3 bases are TGTGCCAGCAGCTCGGGGTGGACGGGTGAAGCTTTCTTT. Encoded protein: CASSSGWTGEAFF. The chain carries TRBV5-5 and TRBJ1-1, with no clear D. This CDR3 spans 13 amino acids. CDR1 is SGHKS, CDR2 YYEKEE, per germline (reference sequence). Trimming stripped 3 bases from V and 7 bases from J, with 13 bases between.